This T cell receptor beta chain was captured in a study of cytomegalovirus exposure and HLA in healthy donors. Assay used: immunoSEQ multiplex PCR; TCRdb lists only in-frame clones, some missing. The sample consists of some 98,000 clones, about 90% of them appearing once. The germline gives CDR1 SNHLY, CDR2 FYNNEI. The CDR3 consists of 12 residues. Between the trimmed V and J ends, which lost 10 bases and 5 bases, there was a span of 14 bases. The sequenced sample consisted of PBMCs. The TCR comes from a man in his late teens or twenties in good health and CMV-seropositive. V is TRBV2 and J is TRBJ2-5; no reliable D call. The CDR3 sequence: CATVQLGETQYF. CDR3 DNA: TGTGCCACTGTACAGTTAGGCGAGACCCAGTACTTC.